The rows below give T cell receptor beta chains drawn from one sample of a study of cytomegalovirus exposure and HLA in healthy donors. Profiling relied on immunoSEQ multiplex PCR, and the TCRdb table lists in-frame clones only, not all of them. In the table there are 150,000 to 250,000 clones, around three quarters of which are singletons. The sequencing input was PBMCs. These receptors were collected from a woman under 40 in good health and CMV-seropositive. The CDR3 runs from the conserved cysteine through the conserved F or W. The D gene is left open where the match is weak. The size entry is marked missing in some rows and otherwise reads once, few, many or a size class.

V	D	size	J	CDR3	DNA
TRBV4-2	NA	NA	TRBJ2-3	CASSQDGGGEDTQYF	TGTGCCAGCAGCCAAGATGGGGGCGGAGAAGATACGCAGTATTTT
TRBV1	NA	few	TRBJ2-4	CTSSPGGGEAKNIQYF	TGCACCAGCAGCCCCGGAGGGGGGGAGGCCAAAAACATTCAGTACTTC
TRBV4-3	NA	few	TRBJ2-1	CASSQDSMVQDSYNEQFF	TGCGCCAGCAGCCAAGACTCAATGGTACAGGACTCCTACAATGAGCAGTTCTTC
TRBV11-3	NA	NA	TRBJ2-1	CASSLDRLAALNEQFF	TGTGCCAGCAGCTTAGATAGGTTAGCGGCTTTGAATGAGCAGTTCTTC
TRBV5-5	TRBD1	few	TRBJ1-4	CASSLADRDEKLFF	TGTGCCAGCAGCTTGGCTGACAGGGATGAAAAACTGTTTTTT
TRBV6-6	NA	NA	TRBJ2-7	CASSSGLVEQYF	TGTGCCAGCAGTTCGGGACTCGTCGAGCAGTACTTC
TRBV19	NA	NA	TRBJ2-7	CASRSGVEQYF	TGTGCCAGTAGATCAGGTGTCGAGCAGTACTTC
TRBV10-1	NA	few	TRBJ1-1	CASRKQLDTEAFF	TGCGCCAGCAGAAAACAGTTGGACACTGAAGCTTTCTTT
TRBV16	NA	NA	TRBJ1-5	CASRSWGDGNQPQHF	TGTGCCAGCAGGAGCTGGGGGGATGGGAATCAGCCCCAGCATTTT
TRBV5-6	TRBD1	few	TRBJ1-1	CASSLRRQGDTEAFF	TGTGCCAGCAGCTTGCGTAGACAGGGTGATACTGAAGCTTTCTTT
TRBV18	TRBD1	NA	TRBJ1-2	CASTDRGGYGYTF	TGTGCCAGCACGGACAGGGGAGGCTATGGCTACACCTTC
TRBV9	TRBD1	once	TRBJ1-1	CASSAQGRGQSEAFF	TGTGCCAGCAGCGCCCAAGGTAGGGGGCAGTCAGAAGCTTTCTTT
TRBV5-1	NA	NA	TRBJ1-2	CASSSFEGILGYTF	TGCGCCAGCAGCTCGTTTGAGGGAATATTAGGCTACACCTTC
TRBV5-1	NA	NA	TRBJ2-3	CASSFTGMEMDTQYF	TGCGCCAGCAGCTTTACAGGGATGGAGATGGATACGCAGTATTTT
TRBV7-2	NA	NA	TRBJ1-2	CASSLDRESERNYGYTF	TGTGCCAGCAGCTTAGACAGGGAAAGTGAGCGGAACTATGGCTACACCTTC
TRBV15	TRBD1	NA	TRBJ2-5	CATSRDGQGARETQYF	TGTGCCACCAGCCGCGATGGACAGGGGGCGAGGGAGACCCAGTACTTC
TRBV7-2	NA	NA	TRBJ2-7	CASSLVSGSPEQYF	TGTGCCAGCAGCTTAGTCTCCGGGAGTCCCGAGCAGTACTTC
TRBV7-9	NA	few	TRBJ2-7	CASSPWAGYEQYF	TGTGCCAGCAGCCCCTGGGCGGGGTACGAGCAGTACTTC
TRBV5-1	NA	NA	TRBJ2-7	CASSLAYGGDSYEQYF	TGCGCCAGCAGCTTGGCCTATGGAGGGGATTCCTACGAGCAGTACTTC
TRBV5-4	NA	NA	TRBJ1-6	CASSLLQGNSPLHF	TGTGCCAGCAGCTTGTTACAGGGAAATTCACCCCTCCACTTT
TRBV2	TRBD1	once	TRBJ1-1	CASSEYRGQPSMGTEAFF	TGTGCCAGCAGTGAATACAGGGGTCAGCCGAGTATGGGCACTGAAGCTTTCTTT
TRBV10-2	NA	NA	TRBJ2-5	CASRTSPQETQYF	TGCGCCAGCAGGACTAGTCCTCAAGAGACCCAGTACTTC
TRBV5-1	TRBD1	NA	TRBJ1-1	CASTRQGARDTEAFF	TGCGCCAGCACAAGACAGGGGGCGAGAGACACTGAAGCTTTCTTT
TRBV7-9	NA	NA	TRBJ2-1	CAGRGYSYNEQFF	TGTGCCGGCCGAGGGTACTCCTACAATGAGCAGTTCTTC
TRBV15	TRBD1	NA	TRBJ2-7	CATSRDPLTLIGQGEASPYEQYF	TGTGCCACCAGCAGAGATCCCCTCACCCTGATCGGTCAGGGGGAAGCTTCACCCTACGAGCAGTACTTC
TRBV11-2	TRBD2	NA	TRBJ2-1	CASSSRLAGAYNEQFF	TGTGCCAGCAGCTCCCGACTAGCGGGCGCCTACAATGAGCAGTTCTTC
TRBV6-5	TRBD1	NA	TRBJ1-5	CASSTGVRQPQHF	TGTGCCAGCAGTACAGGGGTACGTCAGCCCCAGCATTTT
TRBV11-2	NA	NA	TRBJ2-2	CASSWGLSGHTGELFF	TGTGCCAGCAGCTGGGGACTTTCAGGCCACACCGGGGAGCTGTTTTTT
TRBV19	NA	NA	TRBJ1-5	CASQSRGINQPQHF	TGTGCCAGTCAGTCGCGGGGCATCAATCAGCCCCAGCATTTT
TRBV4-1	TRBD1	NA	TRBJ1-5	CASSQGHGTGLSQPQHF	TGCGCCAGCAGCCAAGGTCACGGGACAGGGCTTTCTCAGCCCCAGCATTTT
TRBV11-2	TRBD1	NA	TRBJ2-3	CASSFSGTGVTDTQYF	TGTGCCAGCAGCTTTTCCGGGACAGGGGTGACAGATACGCAGTATTTT
TRBV6-4	TRBD2	NA	TRBJ2-1	CASSVRLAGRGEQFF	TGTGCCAGCAGTGTACGACTAGCGGGGCGTGGTGAGCAGTTCTTC
TRBV4-2	NA	NA	TRBJ1-2	CASSQESEAYYGYTF	TGTGCCAGCAGCCAAGAGTCCGAGGCTTACTATGGCTACACCTTC
TRBV14	NA	NA	TRBJ2-7	CASSHEEDYDYEQYF	TGTGCCAGCAGCCACGAGGAGGATTATGATTACGAGCAGTACTTC